This T cell receptor (beta chain) was identified in a study of blood T cell repertoires in COVID-19. Trimming at V came to 5 bases and at J to 4 bases, leaving 7 bases not matched to a gene. The length of the CDR3 is 14 residues. Germline V CDR1 and CDR2: LNHNV, YYDKDF (reference sequence). The method was immunoSEQ multiplex PCR; TCRdb's version includes in-frame clones alone and lacks a portion of them. The data contain about 230,000 clones, over 75% of them singletons. V gene TRBV15 combines with J gene TRBJ2-7; the match to TRBD1 covers 8 bases. The TCR was taken from a man aged 45-65 years with COVID-19, enrolled during active disease. The sequenced material came from peripheral blood. The CDR3: CATSPAGGMYEQYF. The CDR3 DNA is TGTGCCACCAGCCCGGCAGGGGGCATGTACGAGCAGTACTTC.